Detailed here is one T cell receptor (beta chain). Germline V gives CDR1 WSHSY, CDR2 SAAADI. Between the trimmed V and J ends, which lost 0 bases and 8 bases, there was a span of 17 bases. The CDR3 loop spans 16 amino acids. This sample is part of a study of blood T cell repertoires in COVID-19. Those who participated ranged in age from roughly 18 to 95 years and resided in about two dozen US areas. Original methodology: Estimates of nucleated cell counts were drawn from the amplification of reference gene primers. Only in-frame clones appear in the TCRdb table, and some are missing; sequencing was by immunoSEQ multiplex PCR. That table supplies the V and J calls and clone size; D and trimming were determined from the DNA. Here the sample spans under 300,000 clones, about nine tenths being singletons.

The receptor comes from a human donor in a cohort exposed to, infected with or recovered from COVID-19 (not recorded which). The donor label of this sample is uncertain. The sequenced sample consisted of PBMCs or T cells enriched from blood (not recorded which). This sequence joins TRBV10-2 and TRBJ2-1; possibly TRBD2 for D (7 bases). For the CDR3, the DNA is TGCGCCAGCAGTGAGTCGAGTGGGGGGGCTCTTGATGAGCAGTTCTTC. Amino acid sequence: CASSESSGGALDEQFF.